Shown below are 21 T cell receptor beta chains from a single sample sequenced in a study of T-cell memory formation after mild COVID-19. Using its own MiXCR run on the 5' RACE reads, TCRdb lists one record per CDR3 protein. The sample includes 250,000 to 350,000 distinct CDR3 sequences, around a sixth of them seen just once. Source material: PBMCs or a T cell subset sorted from them (not recorded which). The receptors stem from a man aged 18 to 30 who had mild COVID-19 (a few samples of this study predate the infection). Cell type and time point are not known.

This clonotype was detected a few times. The chain carries TRBV11-3 and TRBJ2-2; D gene ambiguous. The CDR3 loop spans 15 amino acids. Trimming left V 0 bases short and J 6 bases short, with 11 bases between. Germline V gives CDR1 SGHNT, CDR2 YENEEA. CDR3 loop: CASSLDQRQSGELFF. The CDR3 nucleotides read TGTGCCAGCAGCTTAGATCAGAGGCAGTCCGGGGAGCTGTTTTTT.

V is TRBV20-1 and J is TRBJ1-2; TRBD1 matches 9 bases. With 1 base clipped from V and 4 bases from J, the junction kept 4 bases outside the gene matches. The germline CDR1 and CDR2 sequences are DFQATT and SNEGSKA (reference sequence). The CDR3 consists of 14 residues. The CDR3 region has the DNA TGCAGTGCTAGAGGACAGGGGGGGGTCTATGGCTACACCTTC. This gives the protein CSARGQGGVYGYTF.

Regarding this clonotype: Relative to the germline gene, one junction end is altered; a read error may explain this. The chain joins TRBV7-7 to TRBJ2-5, with 7 bases aligning to TRBD2. This CDR3 spans 12 amino acids. Germline CDR1 SSHAT, CDR2 FNYEAQ (reference sequence). The CDR3 reads CASSGESGTQYF. The CDR3 DNA reads TGTGCTAGCAGCGGGGAGTCCGGGACCCAGTACTTC. Using reference TRBV7-7 and TRBJ2-5 for the parts outside the CDR3, the full variable domain is GAGVSQSPRYKVTKRGQDVTLRCDPISSHATLYWYQQALGQGPEFLTYFNYEAQPDKSGLPSDRFSAERPEGSISTLTIQRTEQRDSAMYRCASSGESGTQYFGPGTRLLVL.

There are many counts of this clonotype. V and J are TRBV12-3 or TRBV12-4 and TRBJ1-3; D is ambiguous. The CDR3 is 12 amino acids. The V end lost 3 bases, the J end lost 1 base, and 1 base lay between the germline ends. The CDR3: CASSFSGNTIYF. CDR3 nucleotides: TGTGCCAGCAGTTTTTCTGGAAACACCATATATTTT.

The CDR3 nucleotides are TGTGCCAGCAGCCCGACAGGGGCCGAGCAGTACTTC. Amino acids: CASSPTGAEQYF. This chain uses TRBV7-2 with TRBJ2-7; 8 nucleotides align to TRBD1. The CDR3 runs 12 residues. Trimming cost V 5 bases and J 6 bases; bases outside gene matches: 3. Germline loops: CDR1 SGHTA, CDR2 FQGNSA. The full variable domain, with the rest looked up from reference TRBV7-2 and TRBJ2-7, is GAGVSQSPSNKVTEKGKDVELRCDPISGHTALYWYRQSLGQGLEFLIYFQGNSAPDKSGLPSDRFSAERTGGSVSTLTIQRTQQEDSAVYLCASSPTGAEQYFGPGTRLTVT.

This clonotype was seen ten or more times. The V gene is TRBV13, the J gene TRBJ2-2; D is perhaps TRBD2 (5 bases). Trimming took 6 bases from V and 1 from J, leaving 6 bases between them. Germline CDR1 and CDR2: PRHDT and FYEKMQ (reference sequence). The CDR3 has 13 residues. Written as DNA, the CDR3 is TGTGCCAGCAGACGGGGGAACACCGGGGAGCTGTTTTTT. It codes for CASRRGNTGELFF.

This clonotype has only a few counts. This chain uses TRBV6-2 or TRBV6-3 with TRBJ2-2; TRBD2 agrees at 7 bases. The J segment lost 6 bases and the V segment lost 1 base, leaving 2 bases of the junction unmatched. This CDR3 is built from 14 residues. Germline V gene lookup returns CDR1 MNHEY and CDR2 SVGEGT. The CDR3 DNA reads as TGTGCCAGCAGTTACTTCCTAGCGGCCGGGGAGCTGTTTTTT. Translating it yields CASSYFLAAGELFF.

The chain uses TRBV10-3 and TRBJ2-7; perhaps TRBD1 as D (5 bases). Germline loops: CDR1 ENHRY, CDR2 SYGVKD. This CDR3 is built from 15 residues. The V end lost 3 bases, the J end lost 0 bases, and 12 bases lay between the germline ends. CDR3 bases: TGTGCCATCAGTGACGTACAGGTACGCTCCTACGAGCAGTACTTC. It encodes CAISDVQVRSYEQYF.

The rearrangement uses TRBV6-5 and TRBJ2-3, with 8 bases fitting TRBD1. Per germline, CDR1 MNHEY and CDR2 SVGAGI. Germline trimming cut 0 bases from V and 2 bases from J; bases unmatched to any gene: 7. The CDR3 contains 17 residues. CDR3 in DNA: TGTGCCAGCAGTTACTCGACAGGGGCAGGTATCACAGATACGCAGTATTTT. It codes for CASSYSTGAGITDTQYF.

V gene TRBV6-6 combines with J gene TRBJ1-6, with TRBD1 identical over 7 bases. This CDR3 comprises 17 residues. Germline CDR1 MNHNY, CDR2 SVGAGI (reference sequence). The V gene end was trimmed by 2 bases and the J gene end by 0 bases; junction bases not matched to a gene: 4. The CDR3: CASSYLRGSSYNSPLHF. CDR3 DNA sequence: TGTGCCAGCAGTTACCTCAGGGGGAGCTCCTATAATTCACCCCTCCACTTT.

The rearrangement links TRBV6-5 to TRBJ1-3, with TRBD1 identical over 7 bases. Germline values: CDR1 MNHEY, CDR2 SVGAGI. Trimming took 5 bases from V and 4 from J; bases not matched to a gene: 5. The CDR3 covers 14 residues. For the CDR3, the DNA is TGTGCCAGCAGTACAGGGGCGGCGGGAAACACCATATATTTT. Protein sequence: CASSTGAAGNTIYF.

The chain has TRBV25-1 and TRBJ1-2; no clear D gene. The CDR3 consists of 13 residues. V was shortened by 1 base and J by 7 bases, with 10 bases between the two germline ends. Germline loops: CDR1 MGHDK, CDR2 SYGVNS. The CDR3 sequence: CASSELGWLGYTF. The CDR3 nucleotides read TGTGCCAGCAGTGAATTGGGTTGGCTTGGCTACACCTTC.

This clonotype was seen ten or more times. The rearrangement uses TRBV5-1 and TRBJ1-5; D is undetermined. Trimming removed 0 bases at V and 3 bases at J, with 4 bases between. CDR3 length equals 13 residues. Looked up from germline, CDR1 is SGHRS and CDR2 is YFSETQ. The CDR3 coding sequence is TGCGCCAGCAGCTTGGAACCCAATCAGCCCCAGCATTTT. As protein: CASSLEPNQPQHF.

A few counts support this clonotype. The chain's CDR3 is CASISSGAGKTQYF. The CDR3 DNA reads as TGTGCCAGCATCAGTAGCGGGGCTGGGAAGACCCAGTACTTC. This chain links TRBV6-5 with TRBJ2-5; 8 nucleotides match TRBD2. Germline V CDR1 and CDR2: MNHEY, SVGAGI. V dropped 7 bases and J dropped 6; count of bases not matched to a gene: 10. The CDR3 has 14 amino acids.

This clonotype has more than one count but fewer than ten. The genes are TRBV12-3 or TRBV12-4 and TRBJ1-2; 12 bases fit TRBD1. V shed 6 bases and J 7 bases; nucleotides not matched to a gene: 9. This CDR3 region has 15 residues. The CDR3 DNA reads TGTGCCAGCAGCGACCGGGACAGGGGGCATGGTGGCTACACCTTC. Residues: CASSDRDRGHGGYTF.

This clonotype was seen repeatedly, ten times or more. V usage is TRBV6-4 and J usage is TRBJ2-3; TRBD2 matches 8 bases. Germline V gene data show CDR1 as MRHNA and CDR2 as SNTAGT. The CDR3 extends over 16 amino acids. The V segment lost 2 bases and the J segment 4 bases; nucleotides outside the gene matches: 8. The CDR3, as DNA: TGTGCCAGCAGTGACGGGGTCGGGGGGGCCCCAGATACGCAGTATTTT. Translating gives CASSDGVGGAPDTQYF.

The chain uses TRBV5-1 and TRBJ1-1; maybe TRBD1 (5 bases). The CDR3 length is 14 residues. Deletions cut 4 bases from V and 3 bases from J, with 13 bases between. The germline gives CDR1 SGHRS, CDR2 YFSETQ. The CDR3 DNA reads as TGCGCCAGCAGCCAAGGGACGGCGGACACTGAAGCTTTCTTT. Translated, it gives CASSQGTADTEAFF.

In its sample, this clonotype was seen many times. V usage is TRBV20-1 and J usage is TRBJ2-5, with 8 bases identical to TRBD2. J gave up 4 bases and V 6 bases, and 13 bases lay outside the gene matches. From germline, CDR1 is DFQATT and CDR2 SNEGSKA (reference sequence). The CDR3 is 15 amino acids. The CDR3 protein is CSASPGLVARETQYF. CDR3 bases: TGCAGTGCGTCCCCGGGACTAGTGGCGCGAGAGACCCAGTACTTC.

This clonotype was observed at least ten times. The chain has TRBV12-3 or TRBV12-4 and TRBJ1-1; a weak D match, TRBD1 (5 bases). This CDR3 contains 15 residues. Trimming shortened V by 3 bases and J by 5 bases, and 16 bases separated the two germline ends. The CDR3 nucleotides are TGTGCCAGCAGTTTCCCCCACGCGGGGGATACTGAAGCTTTCTTT. This gives the protein CASSFPHAGDTEAFF.

The chain links TRBV5-5 to TRBJ2-3; D tentatively reads TRBD1 or TRBD2 (5 bases each). Germline CDR1 SGHKS, CDR2 YYEKEE (reference sequence). Trimming stripped 4 bases from V and 3 bases from J, with 15 bases between. The CDR3 is 15 residues long. In DNA form, the CDR3 reads TGTGCCAGCAGCGGGGACCGCTGGACTACAGATACGCAGTATTTT. This codes for CASSGDRWTTDTQYF.

This chain connects TRBV9 to TRBJ1-1; D uncertain. The CDR3 length is 13 residues. V shed 1 base and J shed 4 bases, with 8 bases lying between them. Germline values: CDR1 SGDLS, CDR2 YYNGEE. The chain's CDR3 is CASSVMGSTEAFF. CDR3 nucleotide sequence: TGTGCCAGCAGCGTAATGGGTTCCACTGAAGCTTTCTTT.